The 13 T cell receptor beta chains below all came from one sample that was sequenced in a study of OX40 agonist ivuxolimab in advanced cancers. Measured with immunoSEQ multiplex PCR; TCRdb has only the in-frame clones, and not every one. The profile shows roughly 87,000 clones, roughly 91% of them singletons. This specimen consisted of CD4+ or CD8+ T cells sorted from blood, obtained in a trial of the OX40 agonist ivuxolimab. The receptors were gathered from an adult with an advanced solid tumor such as melanoma, head and neck, liver or kidney cancer.

The chain couples TRBV6-5 to TRBJ2-5; D gene ambiguous. The CDR3 length is 14 residues. V dropped 4 bases and J dropped 1 base, with 10 bases sitting between them. From germline, CDR1 is MNHEY and CDR2 SVGAGI. In DNA form, the CDR3 reads TGTGCCAGCAGTTCCCTCTCAGCCCAAGAGACCCAGTACTTC. It translates to CASSSLSAQETQYF.

The rearrangement uses TRBV28 and TRBJ1-4; D uncertain. The germline gives CDR1 MDHEN, CDR2 SYDVKM. The CDR3 has 12 amino acids. The V end was cut by 5 bases, the J end by 8 bases, with 9 bases between. CDR3 nucleotides: TGTGCCAGCAGTGAGTCGGGGGAAAAACTGTTTTTT. The encoded protein is CASSESGEKLFF.

The CDR3 reads CASSQARGDEKLFF. CDR3 bases: TGTGCCAGCAGCCAGGCTCGCGGAGATGAAAAACTGTTTTTT. This chain joins TRBV7-7 and TRBJ1-4, with D unclear. The V gene lost 5 bases and the J gene lost 6 bases, with 13 bases spanning the gap. Germline V CDR1 and CDR2: SSHAT, FNYEAQ (reference sequence). CDR3 length: 14 residues.

This chain uses TRBV7-2 with TRBJ1-2, with D perhaps matching TRBD1 (6 bases). The CDR3 length is 15 residues. CDR1 is SGHTA, CDR2 FQGNSA, per germline. Trimming left V 5 bases short and J 4 bases short, with 17 bases between. The CDR3, as DNA: TGTGCCAGCAGCCCGATAGGGCAGGGGAGCTATGGCTACACCTTC. Translation gives CASSPIGQGSYGYTF.

This clone was detected only once. The V and J genes are TRBV11-2 and TRBJ2-5; tentatively, D is TRBD1 (7 bases). The CDR3 extends over 16 amino acids. V was trimmed by 5 bases and J by 5 bases, leaving 21 bases between them. The germline CDR1 and CDR2 sequences are SGHAT and FQNNGV. CDR3 region: CASSPQGGRGRETQYF. The CDR3, as DNA: TGTGCCAGCAGCCCCCAGGGGGGTCGGGGGCGGGAGACCCAGTACTTC.

This rearrangement joins TRBV29-1 to TRBJ2-6; 7 bases are shared with TRBD1. Germline V gene sequence: CDR1 SQVTM, CDR2 ANQGSEA. The length of the CDR3 is 15 residues. The J segment lost 4 bases and the V segment lost 5 bases, leaving 8 bases of the junction unmatched. Here the CDR3 DNA reads TGCAGCGTTTCAGGGGGTGAGCGCGGGGCCAACGTCCTGACTTTC. Protein product: CSVSGGERGANVLTF.

The chain has TRBV4-3 and TRBJ2-3, with a possible D match to TRBD1 (5 bases). V was cut by 3 bases and J by 5 bases, with 15 bases left in between. The CDR3 has 15 residues. The germline gives CDR1 LGHNA, CDR2 YSLEER. CDR3 nucleotide sequence: TGCGCCAGCAGCCACGGGCAGGGTGATGGAGATACGCAGTATTTT. It is translated as CASSHGQGDGDTQYF.

The genes are TRBV10-3 and TRBJ2-7; D not certain. Trimming pared 5 bases from V and 0 bases from J, leaving 11 bases between. The germline gives CDR1 ENHRY, CDR2 SYGVKD. This CDR3 contains 14 residues. CDR3: CAISSTASSYEQYF. The CDR3, as DNA: TGTGCCATCAGTTCGACGGCGAGCTCCTACGAGCAGTACTTC.

The V gene is TRBV5-8, the J gene TRBJ1-5; 7 bases line up with TRBD1. CDR3 length: 14 residues. Germline lookup yields CDR1 SGHTS and CDR2 YDEGEE. J gave up 5 bases and V 3 bases, and 5 bases lay outside the gene matches. CDR3 DNA: TGTGCCAGCAGCTGGAGACAGGGACATCAGCCCCAGCATTTT. Its translation: CASSWRQGHQPQHF.

The chain links TRBV11-2 to TRBJ2-3, with D tentatively TRBD1 (5 bases). The CDR3 is 14 amino acids. CDR1 and CDR2 from the germline V gene are SGHAT and FQNNGV. The V and J ends lost 4 bases and 9 bases respectively, with 17 bases between them. In nucleotides, the CDR3 is TGTGCCAGCAGCTCCTGGGGCTCCGAGCACACGCAGTATTTT. Translation gives CASSSWGSEHTQYF.

This clone was seen a single time. The rearrangement uses TRBV18 and TRBJ1-5; 11 nucleotides align to TRBD1. The CDR3 covers 15 residues. CDR1 KGHSH and CDR2 LQKENI come from the germline V gene. V trimming: 4 bases; J trimming: 2 bases; junction bases outside the gene matches: 1. This CDR3 reads CASSRTGGGNQPQHF. CDR3 DNA sequence: TGTGCCAGCTCACGGACAGGGGGCGGCAATCAGCCCCAGCATTTT.

CDR3: CASRFSKKQVVQPQHF. In nucleotides, the CDR3 is TGTGCAAGTCGCTTCTCGAAGAAACAGGTTGTTCAGCCCCAGCATTTT. This chain joins TRBV12-2 and TRBJ1-5; the table gives TRBD1 as D, unverified against the DNA. TRBV12-2 constitutes a pseudogene. CDR3 length: 16 amino acids.

In this sample, this clone is medium-sized. The J gene is TRBJ2-2, the V gene TRBV2; D might be TRBD1 (5 bases). The CDR3 sequence is 15 residues long. Trimming cost V 5 bases and J 1 base, with 11 bases left between them. Germline CDR1 SNHLY, CDR2 FYNNEI. Written as DNA, the CDR3 is TGTGCCAGCAGTCCGTCGACAGTGAACACCGGGGAGCTGTTTTTT. The encoded protein is CASSPSTVNTGELFF. The variable domain in full, completed from reference TRBV2 and TRBJ2-2, reads EPEVTQTPSHQVTQMGQEVILRCVPISNHLYFYWYRQILGQKVEFLVSFYNNEISEKSEIFDDQFSVERPDGSNFTLKIRSTKLEDSAMYFCASSPSTVNTGELFFGEGSRLTVL.